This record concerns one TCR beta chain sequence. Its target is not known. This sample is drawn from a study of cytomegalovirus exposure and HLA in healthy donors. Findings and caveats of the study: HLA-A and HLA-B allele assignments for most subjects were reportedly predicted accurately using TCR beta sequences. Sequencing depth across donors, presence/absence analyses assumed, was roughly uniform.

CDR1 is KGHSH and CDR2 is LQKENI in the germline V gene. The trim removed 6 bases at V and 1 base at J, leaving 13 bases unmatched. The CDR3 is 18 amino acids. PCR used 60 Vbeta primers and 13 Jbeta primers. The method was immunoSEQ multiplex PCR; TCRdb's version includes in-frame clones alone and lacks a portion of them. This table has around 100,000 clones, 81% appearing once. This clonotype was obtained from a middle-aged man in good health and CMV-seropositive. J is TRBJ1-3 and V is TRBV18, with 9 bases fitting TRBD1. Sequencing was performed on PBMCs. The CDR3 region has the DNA TGTGCCAGCTCGCACACTTCGGGACAGGGCTTTTCTGGAAACACCATATATTTT. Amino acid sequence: CASSHTSGQGFSGNTIYF.